The 4 T cell receptor beta chains below come from one sample, sequenced in a study of human CD8 memory T cell subsets. Preparation of the TCR beta libraries relied on UMI-labeled 5' RACE. TCRdb reanalyzed the 5' RACE reads and collapses them to one entry per CDR3 protein, without DNA. This sample contains approximately 9,400 distinct CDR3 sequences. Material: CD8+ T cells from PBMCs. These receptors all stem from a human donor in good health.

The rearrangement links TRBV9 to TRBJ2-1; TCRdb outputs TRBD2, but without DNA this stays unchecked. The germline V gene has CDR1 SGDLS and CDR2 YYNGEE. The CDR3 runs 15 residues. The CDR3 protein is CASSPGLEELNEQFF.

The CDR3: CASSEEPGLAGGKDTQYF. The chain is built from TRBV6-1 and TRBJ2-3; the TRBD2 assignment by TCRdb is unverifiable without DNA. CDR1 is MNHNS and CDR2 is SASEGT in the germline V gene. The CDR3 spans 18 residues.

The rearrangement links TRBV7-2 to TRBJ2-1; TCRdb designates TRBD1, a call that cannot be tested without DNA. The CDR3 runs 17 residues. The germline V gene encodes CDR1 SGHTA and CDR2 FQGNSA. CDR3 residues: CASSLGIRRGAVDEQFF.

The chain links TRBV7-9 to TRBJ2-1; TCRdb picks TRBD2, but there is no DNA to check that call. Germline V lookup: CDR1 SEHNR, CDR2 FQNEAQ (reference sequence). The CDR3 is 15 residues long. The CDR3: CASSASSGIGDEQFF.